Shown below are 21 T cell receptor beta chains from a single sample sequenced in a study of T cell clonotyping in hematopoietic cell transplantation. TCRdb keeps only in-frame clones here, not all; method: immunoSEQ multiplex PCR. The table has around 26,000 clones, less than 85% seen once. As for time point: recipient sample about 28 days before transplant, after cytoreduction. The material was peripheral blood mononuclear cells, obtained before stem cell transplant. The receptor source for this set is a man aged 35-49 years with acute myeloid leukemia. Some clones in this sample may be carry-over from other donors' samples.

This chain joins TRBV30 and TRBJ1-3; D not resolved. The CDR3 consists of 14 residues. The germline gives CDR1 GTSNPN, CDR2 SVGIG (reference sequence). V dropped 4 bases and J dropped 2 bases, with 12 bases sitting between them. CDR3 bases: TGTGCCTGGATACGGGGAACTCCTGGAAACACCATATATTTT. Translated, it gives CAWIRGTPGNTIYF.

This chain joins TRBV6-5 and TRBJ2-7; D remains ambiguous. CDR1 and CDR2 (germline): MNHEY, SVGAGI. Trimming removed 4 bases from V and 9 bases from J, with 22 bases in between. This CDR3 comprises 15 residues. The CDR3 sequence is CASSFRTPPKLGQYF. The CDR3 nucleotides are TGTGCCAGCAGTTTCCGGACCCCCCCCAAATTAGGGCAGTACTTC.

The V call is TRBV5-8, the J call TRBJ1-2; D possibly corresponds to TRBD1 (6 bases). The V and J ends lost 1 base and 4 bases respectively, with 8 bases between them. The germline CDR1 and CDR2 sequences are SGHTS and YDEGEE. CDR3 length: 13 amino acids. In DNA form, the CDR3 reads TGTGCCAGCAGCTTGATGGGGGCCTATGGCTACACCTTC. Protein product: CASSLMGAYGYTF.

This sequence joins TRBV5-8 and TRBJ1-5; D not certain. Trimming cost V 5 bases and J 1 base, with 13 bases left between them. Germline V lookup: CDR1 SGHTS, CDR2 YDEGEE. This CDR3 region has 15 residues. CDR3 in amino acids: CASSSEYVSNQPQHF. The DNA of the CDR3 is TGTGCCAGCAGTTCGGAGTATGTGAGCAATCAGCCCCAGCATTTT.

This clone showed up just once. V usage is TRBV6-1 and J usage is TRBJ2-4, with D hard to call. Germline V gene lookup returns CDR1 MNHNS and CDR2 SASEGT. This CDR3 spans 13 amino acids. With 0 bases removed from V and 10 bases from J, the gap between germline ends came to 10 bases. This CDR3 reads CASSEALLTIQYF. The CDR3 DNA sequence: TGTGCCAGCAGTGAAGCGCTTCTTACGATTCAGTACTTC.

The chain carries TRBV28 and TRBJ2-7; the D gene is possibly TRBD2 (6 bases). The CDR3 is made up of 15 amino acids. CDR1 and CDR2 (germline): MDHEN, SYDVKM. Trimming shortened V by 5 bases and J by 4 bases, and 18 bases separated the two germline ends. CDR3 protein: CASSGFLTEGYEQYF. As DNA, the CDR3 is TGTGCCAGCAGTGGGTTCCTTACGGAGGGATACGAGCAGTACTTC.

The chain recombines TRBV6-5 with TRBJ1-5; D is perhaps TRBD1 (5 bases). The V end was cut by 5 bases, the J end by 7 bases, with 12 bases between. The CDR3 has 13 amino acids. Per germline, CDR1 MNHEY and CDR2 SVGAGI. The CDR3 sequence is CASSSRGMQPQHF. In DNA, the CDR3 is TGTGCCAGCAGTAGCCGGGGGATGCAGCCCCAGCATTTT.

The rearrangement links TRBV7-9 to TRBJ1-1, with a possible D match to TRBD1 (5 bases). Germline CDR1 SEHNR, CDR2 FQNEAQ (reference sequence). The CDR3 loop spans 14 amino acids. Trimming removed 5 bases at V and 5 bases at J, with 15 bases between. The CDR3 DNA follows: TGTGCCAGCAGCCCCCTCGGGGGGTTTACTGAAGCTTTCTTT. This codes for CASSPLGGFTEAFF.

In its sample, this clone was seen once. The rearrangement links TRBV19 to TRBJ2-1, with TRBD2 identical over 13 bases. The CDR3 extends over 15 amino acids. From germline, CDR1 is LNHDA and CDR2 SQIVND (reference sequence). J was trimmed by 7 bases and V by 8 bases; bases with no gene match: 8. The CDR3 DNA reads TGTGCCAGTTCCTCCGGACTAGCGGGAGTGAATGAGCAGTTCTTC. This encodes CASSSGLAGVNEQFF.

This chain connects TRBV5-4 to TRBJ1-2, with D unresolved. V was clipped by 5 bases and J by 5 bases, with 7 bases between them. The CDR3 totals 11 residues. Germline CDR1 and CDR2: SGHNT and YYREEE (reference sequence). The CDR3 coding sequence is TGTGCCAGCAGGTCTGAATATGGCTACACCTTC. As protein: CASRSEYGYTF.

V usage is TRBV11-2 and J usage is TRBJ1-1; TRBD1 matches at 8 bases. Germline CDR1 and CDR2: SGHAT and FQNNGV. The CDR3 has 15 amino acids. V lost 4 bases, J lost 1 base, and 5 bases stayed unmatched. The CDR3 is CASSWGGTGNTEAFF. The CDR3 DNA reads TGTGCCAGCAGCTGGGGAGGGACAGGGAACACTGAAGCTTTCTTT.

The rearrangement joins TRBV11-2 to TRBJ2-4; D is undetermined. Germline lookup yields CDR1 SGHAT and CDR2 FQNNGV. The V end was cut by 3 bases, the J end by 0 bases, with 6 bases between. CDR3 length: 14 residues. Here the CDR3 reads CASSFGTAKNIQYF. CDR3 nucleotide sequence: TGTGCCAGCAGCTTTGGTACAGCCAAAAACATTCAGTACTTC.

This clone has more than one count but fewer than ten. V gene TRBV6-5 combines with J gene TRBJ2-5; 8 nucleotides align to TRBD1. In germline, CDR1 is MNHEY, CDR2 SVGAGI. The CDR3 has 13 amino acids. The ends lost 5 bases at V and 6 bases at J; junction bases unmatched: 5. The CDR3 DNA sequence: TGTGCCAGCAGTCGGGCCAGGGGGCAGACCCAGTACTTC. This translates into CASSRARGQTQYF.

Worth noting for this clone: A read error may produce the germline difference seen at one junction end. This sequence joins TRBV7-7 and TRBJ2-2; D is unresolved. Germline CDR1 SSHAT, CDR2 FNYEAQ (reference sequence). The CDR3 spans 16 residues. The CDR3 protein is CASSPKGSANTGELFF. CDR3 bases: TGTGCTAGCAGCCCAAAAGGCAGTGCGAACACCGGGGAGCTGTTTTTT.

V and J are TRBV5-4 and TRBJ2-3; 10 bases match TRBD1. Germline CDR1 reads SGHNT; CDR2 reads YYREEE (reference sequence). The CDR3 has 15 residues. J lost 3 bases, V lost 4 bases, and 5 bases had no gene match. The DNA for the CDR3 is TGTGCCAGCAGCCCACGACAGGGGGCTACAGATACGCAGTATTTT. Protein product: CASSPRQGATDTQYF.

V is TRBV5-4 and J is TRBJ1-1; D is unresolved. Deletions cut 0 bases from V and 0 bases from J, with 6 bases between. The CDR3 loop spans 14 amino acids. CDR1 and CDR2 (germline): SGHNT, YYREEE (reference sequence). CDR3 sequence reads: CASSLEALNTEAFF. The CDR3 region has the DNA TGTGCCAGCAGCTTGGAAGCACTGAACACTGAAGCTTTCTTT.

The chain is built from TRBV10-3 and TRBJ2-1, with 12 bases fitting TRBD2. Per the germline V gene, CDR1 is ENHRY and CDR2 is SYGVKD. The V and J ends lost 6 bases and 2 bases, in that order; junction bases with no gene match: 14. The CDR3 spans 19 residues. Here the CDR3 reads CAIRGVGLAGGLTYNEQFF. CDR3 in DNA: TGTGCCATCAGAGGGGTGGGGCTAGCGGGGGGGTTAACCTACAATGAGCAGTTCTTC.

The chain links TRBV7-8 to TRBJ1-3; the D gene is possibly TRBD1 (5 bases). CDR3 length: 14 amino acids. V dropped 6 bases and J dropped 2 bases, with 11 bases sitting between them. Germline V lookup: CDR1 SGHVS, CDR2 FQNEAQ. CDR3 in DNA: TGTGCCAGCAGTCCCCCGGGGGCTGGAAACACCATATATTTT. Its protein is CASSPPGAGNTIYF.

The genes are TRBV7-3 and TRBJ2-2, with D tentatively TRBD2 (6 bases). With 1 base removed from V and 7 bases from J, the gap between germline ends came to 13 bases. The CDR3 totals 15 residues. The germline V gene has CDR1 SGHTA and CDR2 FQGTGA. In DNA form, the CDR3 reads TGTGCCAGCAGCTTAATAGGAGGGGTAGGCGGGGAGCTGTTTTTT. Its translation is CASSLIGGVGGELFF. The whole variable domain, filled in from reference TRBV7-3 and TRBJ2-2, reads GAGVSQTPSNKVTEKGKYVELRCDPISGHTALYWYRQSLGQGPEFLIYFQGTGAADDSGLPNDRFFAVRPEGSVSTLKIQRTERGDSAVYLCASSLIGGVGGELFFGEGSRLTVL.

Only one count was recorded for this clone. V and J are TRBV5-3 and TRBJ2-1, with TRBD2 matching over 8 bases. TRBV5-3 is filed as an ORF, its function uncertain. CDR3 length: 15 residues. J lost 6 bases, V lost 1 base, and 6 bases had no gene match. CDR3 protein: CARSLCGRRGNEQFF. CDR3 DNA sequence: TGTGCCAGAAGCTTGTGCGGGAGGCGGGGCAATGAGCAGTTCTTC.

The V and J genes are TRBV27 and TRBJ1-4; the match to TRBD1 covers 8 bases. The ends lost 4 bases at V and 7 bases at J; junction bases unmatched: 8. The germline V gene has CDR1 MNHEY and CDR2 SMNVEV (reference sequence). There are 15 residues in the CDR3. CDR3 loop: CASSSLQGAVEKLFF. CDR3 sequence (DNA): TGTGCCAGCAGTTCTCTCCAGGGGGCAGTTGAAAAACTGTTTTTT.